Listed below are T cell receptor beta chains from one sample, sequenced in a study of blood T cells in healthy people across ages. MiXCR, applied by TCRdb to the 5' RACE reads, yields one record per CDR3 protein. The data contain over 1.5 million distinct CDR3 sequences, roughly 49% of them singletons. Sequenced: blood. The receptor set was obtained from a woman aged 40 to 50 in good health. The CDR3 runs from the conserved cysteine through the conserved F or W. The D gene is left open where the match is weak. Size values are once, few and many counts, or a class for expanded clones, and some rows have none.

D: TRBD1
size: few
V: TRBV5-1
J: TRBJ2-4
CDR3: CASSSPDRGHNIQYF
DNA: TGCGCCAGCAGCTCCCCGGACAGGGGGCATAACATTCAGTACTTC

D: TRBD1
size: few
V: TRBV28
J: TRBJ2-1
CDR3: CASSLPGQGTYNEQFF
DNA: TGTGCCAGCAGTTTGCCGGGACAGGGGACCTACAATGAGCAGTTCTTC

D: NA
size: few
V: TRBV9
J: TRBJ2-5
CDR3: CASSGSKETQYF
DNA: TGTGCCAGCAGCGGCTCCAAGGAGACCCAGTACTTC

D: NA
size: NA
V: TRBV12-3/TRBV12-4
J: TRBJ1-2
CDR3: CASRSLGGFESGYTF
DNA: TGTGCCAGCAGGAGCCTGGGAGGGTTTGAGAGTGGCTACACCTTC

D: NA
size: NA
V: TRBV20-1
J: TRBJ1-1
CDR3: CSAPTPTGKYTEAFF
DNA: TGCAGTGCTCCCACCCCGACAGGAAAATACACTGAAGCTTTCTTT

D: NA
size: NA
V: TRBV4-1
J: TRBJ2-1
CDR3: CASSQVWTDNNEQFF
DNA: TGCGCCAGCAGCCAAGTTTGGACGGATAACAATGAGCAGTTCTTC

D: NA
size: NA
V: TRBV28
J: TRBJ2-7
CDR3: CASSSLSEVYEQYF
DNA: TGTGCCAGCAGTTCTCTAAGCGAGGTGTACGAGCAGTACTTC

D: NA
size: NA
V: TRBV13
J: TRBJ1-6
CDR3: CASSFPGQGSPLHF
DNA: TGTGCCAGCAGCTTTCCAGGCCAAGGTTCACCCCTCCACTTT

D: TRBD1
size: NA
V: TRBV6-2/TRBV6-3
J: TRBJ1-2
CDR3: CASRRTGGFYGYTF
DNA: TGTGCCAGCAGGAGGACAGGGGGCTTCTATGGCTACACCTTC

D: NA
size: NA
V: TRBV20-1
J: TRBJ1-1
CDR3: CSARVRGPGTEAFF
DNA: TGCAGTGCTAGAGTAAGGGGCCCGGGCACTGAAGCTTTCTTT

D: TRBD2
size: NA
V: TRBV6-6
J: TRBJ2-7
CDR3: CASNLAGGGNEQYF
DNA: TGTGCCAGCAACCTAGCGGGGGGTGGGAATGAGCAGTACTTC

D: NA
size: NA
V: TRBV13
J: TRBJ2-2
CDR3: CASSSAEDRSTGELFF
DNA: TGTGCCAGCAGCTCCGCAGAGGACAGAAGCACCGGGGAGCTGTTTTTT

D: NA
size: NA
V: TRBV2
J: TRBJ1-2
CDR3: CASSEGAGVYGYTF
DNA: TGTGCCAGCAGTGAAGGGGCAGGGGTCTATGGCTACACCTTC

D: TRBD1
size: NA
V: TRBV7-3
J: TRBJ2-5
CDR3: CASSRGPPYNEQYF
DNA: TGTGCCAGCAGTAGGGGGCCCCCCTACAATGAGCAGTACTTC

D: NA
size: few
V: TRBV20-1
J: TRBJ2-4
CDR3: CSARERGGAKNIQYF
DNA: TGCAGTGCTAGAGAACGAGGGGGAGCCAAAAACATTCAGTACTTC

D: NA
size: NA
V: TRBV20-1
J: TRBJ2-5
CDR3: CSARGGRGAGETQYF
DNA: TGCAGTGCTAGAGGCGGCAGGGGTGCCGGCGAGACCCAGTACTTC

D: NA
size: NA
V: TRBV2
J: TRBJ2-1
CDR3: CASSLNRIEQFF
DNA: TGTGCCAGCAGTCTCAACAGGATAGAGCAGTTCTTC

D: NA
size: few
V: TRBV9
J: TRBJ2-1
CDR3: CASSVKQGSVTEQFF
DNA: TGTGCCAGCAGCGTGAAACAGGGATCGGTTACTGAGCAGTTCTTC

D: TRBD1
size: once
V: TRBV28
J: TRBJ2-5
CDR3: CASSIPRTGRETQYF
DNA: TGTGCCAGCAGTATCCCCCGGACAGGGCGAGAGACCCAGTACTTC

D: TRBD1
size: NA
V: TRBV6-5
J: TRBJ1-5
CDR3: CASSYSRAQGAGNQPQHF
DNA: TGTGCCAGCAGTTACTCGAGGGCACAGGGGGCTGGGAATCAGCCCCAGCATTTT

D: NA
size: NA
V: TRBV9
J: TRBJ2-5
CDR3: CASSVGGRAGQETQYF
DNA: TGTGCCAGCAGCGTGGGTGGAAGGGCCGGGCAAGAGACCCAGTACTTC

D: NA
size: NA
V: TRBV10-1
J: TRBJ2-1
CDR3: CASSETRGGYNEQFF
DNA: TGCGCCAGCAGTGAAACAAGGGGGGGCTACAATGAGCAGTTCTTC

D: TRBD2
size: NA
V: TRBV3-1
J: TRBJ2-3
CDR3: CASSQYYRLAGAIDTQYF
DNA: TGTGCCAGCAGCCAATACTATAGACTAGCGGGGGCAATTGATACGCAGTATTTT

D: TRBD2
size: NA
V: TRBV20-1
J: TRBJ2-1
CDR3: CSVASGTSGFGDEQFF
DNA: TGCAGTGTCGCATCCGGGACTAGCGGGTTTGGGGATGAGCAGTTCTTC

D: NA
size: few
V: TRBV12-3/TRBV12-4
J: TRBJ2-1
CDR3: CASSATGVKYNEQFF
DNA: TGTGCCAGCAGCGCTACGGGGGTCAAATACAATGAGCAGTTCTTC

D: NA
size: few
V: TRBV7-2
J: TRBJ1-6
CDR3: CASSLEGTGYNSPLHF
DNA: TGTGCCAGCAGCTTAGAGGGAACAGGGTATAATTCACCCCTCCACTTT

D: NA
size: NA
V: TRBV12-3/TRBV12-4
J: TRBJ2-7
CDR3: CASSSRRGTGYEQYF
DNA: TGTGCCAGCAGTTCCCGGAGAGGGACGGGCTACGAGCAGTACTTC

D: TRBD2
size: NA
V: TRBV4-2
J: TRBJ2-7
CDR3: CASSQHDSSGGGSSYNEQYF
DNA: TGTGCCAGCAGCCAACATGATTCTAGCGGGGGGGGAAGCTCCTACAATGAGCAGTACTTC

D: NA
size: NA
V: TRBV29-1
J: TRBJ2-7
CDR3: CSAVEGGRISYEQYF
DNA: TGCAGCGCCGTGGAGGGAGGCAGGATTTCCTACGAGCAGTACTTC

D: NA
size: NA
V: TRBV27
J: TRBJ1-6
CDR3: CASTEGGTHERSYNSPLHF
DNA: TGTGCCAGCACCGAGGGCGGGACACACGAACGCTCCTATAATTCACCCCTCCACTTT

D: TRBD2
size: once
V: TRBV2
J: TRBJ2-7
CDR3: CASSVSSGSSYEQYF
DNA: TGTGCCAGCAGTGTAAGCAGCGGGAGCTCCTACGAGCAGTACTTC

D: NA
size: NA
V: TRBV7-2
J: TRBJ1-1
CDR3: CASSPNRATEAFF
DNA: TGTGCCAGCAGCCCGAACAGGGCCACTGAAGCTTTCTTT

D: NA
size: few
V: TRBV20-1
J: TRBJ2-7
CDR3: CSARSPRGSGYEQYF
DNA: TGCAGTGCTAGGAGCCCCCGGGGAAGCGGCTACGAGCAGTACTTC

D: NA
size: NA
V: TRBV16
J: TRBJ1-2
CDR3: CASIPRIEREGGYTF
DNA: TGTGCCAGCATCCCGCGAATCGAGAGGGAGGGCGGCTACACCTTC

D: NA
size: few
V: TRBV7-9
J: TRBJ2-7
CDR3: CAGAPVQGALNYEQYF
DNA: TGTGCCGGGGCTCCCGTCCAGGGCGCTCTAAACTACGAGCAGTACTTC

D: TRBD2
size: NA
V: TRBV9
J: TRBJ2-1
CDR3: CASSGSGTSGGAYRNEQFF
DNA: TGTGCCAGCAGCGGCTCCGGGACTAGCGGGGGGGCCTATCGAAATGAGCAGTTCTTC

D: TRBD2
size: few
V: TRBV20-1
J: TRBJ2-5
CDR3: CSALRTSGGQTQYF
DNA: TGCAGTGCTTTACGGACTAGCGGGGGGCAGACCCAGTACTTC

D: NA
size: few
V: TRBV27
J: TRBJ2-7
CDR3: CASSLPTGEQYF
DNA: TGTGCCAGCAGTCTCCCAACGGGGGAGCAGTACTTC

D: NA
size: NA
V: TRBV7-2
J: TRBJ2-7
CDR3: CASSLARTVTYEQYF
DNA: TGTGCCAGCAGCTTAGCCAGGACAGTTACCTACGAGCAGTACTTC

D: NA
size: NA
V: TRBV4-1
J: TRBJ2-3
CDR3: CASSQAVGGEFTDTQYF
DNA: TGCGCCAGCAGCCAGGCGGTGGGTGGGGAGTTCACAGATACGCAGTATTTT

D: NA
size: NA
V: TRBV6-2/TRBV6-3
J: TRBJ2-5
CDR3: CASSWRTQETQYF
DNA: TGTGCCAGCAGTTGGCGGACGCAAGAGACCCAGTACTTC

D: NA
size: once
V: TRBV7-3
J: TRBJ2-1
CDR3: CASSLAGAYIEQFF
DNA: TGTGCCAGCAGCTTAGCGGGGGCGTACATTGAGCAGTTCTTC

D: NA
size: NA
V: TRBV2
J: TRBJ1-2
CDR3: CASSESGEFEVNYGYTF
DNA: TGTGCCAGCAGTGAATCTGGGGAGTTCGAAGTTAACTATGGCTACACCTTC

D: TRBD2
size: NA
V: TRBV20-1
J: TRBJ2-7
CDR3: CSAYPLAGVAYEQYF
DNA: TGCAGTGCTTATCCTCTAGCGGGGGTAGCCTACGAGCAGTACTTC

D: NA
size: once
V: TRBV15
J: TRBJ2-5
CDR3: CATCRIKQGRKETRYF
DNA: TGTGCCACCTGCAGGATAAAGCAGGGGAGAAAAGAGACCCGGTACTTC

D: NA
size: NA
V: TRBV29-1
J: TRBJ1-1
CDR3: CSVGTGGTEAFF
DNA: TGCAGCGTTGGGACGGGCGGCACTGAAGCTTTCTTT

D: TRBD1
size: once
V: TRBV6-1
J: TRBJ2-1
CDR3: CASSEARDRVFEQFF
DNA: TGTGCCAGCAGTGAAGCTAGGGACAGGGTGTTTGAGCAGTTCTTC

D: NA
size: NA
V: TRBV10-3
J: TRBJ1-6
CDR3: CAIRSDSGGNSPLHF
DNA: TGTGCCATCAGGTCCGACAGCGGAGGGAATTCACCCCTCCACTTT

D: NA
size: many
V: TRBV6-5
J: TRBJ2-6
CDR3: CASSYSTGANVLTF
DNA: TGTGCCAGCAGTTACTCGACCGGGGCCAACGTCCTGACTTTC

D: TRBD1
size: many
V: TRBV20-1
J: TRBJ2-4
CDR3: CSASRTGGLNIQYF
DNA: TGCAGTGCTTCCCGGACAGGGGGCTTGAACATTCAGTACTTC

D: TRBD1
size: few
V: TRBV12-3/TRBV12-4
J: TRBJ1-2
CDR3: CASSNRGQGLSGYTF
DNA: TGTGCCAGCTCTAACCGGGGACAGGGCTTGTCTGGCTACACCTTC

D: NA
size: few
V: TRBV20-1
J: TRBJ1-2
CDR3: CSAPPGTPGYTF
DNA: TGCAGTGCACCCCCGGGGACGCCGGGCTACACCTTC

D: TRBD1
size: NA
V: TRBV6-5
J: TRBJ2-7
CDR3: CATTGTGGNDEQYF
DNA: TGTGCCACCACAGGGACAGGGGGAAACGACGAGCAGTACTTC

D: NA
size: NA
V: TRBV5-1
J: TRBJ1-4
CDR3: CASRSGRGGEKLFF
DNA: TGCGCCAGCAGGTCCGGCAGAGGCGGTGAAAAACTGTTTTTT